This T cell receptor (beta chain) was obtained from a study of blood T cell repertoires in COVID-19. Study background: In each case, the material was cDNA or gDNA derived from T cells, B-cell-depleted T cells, or PBMCs.

This table comes from immunoSEQ multiplex PCR, and its TCRdb copy is limited to in-frame clones, with some not included. Among 250,000 to 300,000 clones listed, around nine tenths were seen once. Germline CDR1 SGHRS, CDR2 YFSETQ. The CDR3 is made up of 16 amino acids. Trimming at V came to 4 bases and at J to 3 bases, leaving 6 bases not matched to a gene. Sequencing was performed on PBMCs or T cells enriched from blood (not recorded which). The chain combines TRBV5-1 with TRBJ2-1; TRBD1 matches 11 bases. This receptor was obtained from a woman in her 40s who had recovered from COVID-19. CDR3 nucleotides: TGCGCCAGCAGCCAACAGGGACAGGGGGTCTACAATGAGCAGTTCTTC. Translating gives CASSQQGQGVYNEQFF.